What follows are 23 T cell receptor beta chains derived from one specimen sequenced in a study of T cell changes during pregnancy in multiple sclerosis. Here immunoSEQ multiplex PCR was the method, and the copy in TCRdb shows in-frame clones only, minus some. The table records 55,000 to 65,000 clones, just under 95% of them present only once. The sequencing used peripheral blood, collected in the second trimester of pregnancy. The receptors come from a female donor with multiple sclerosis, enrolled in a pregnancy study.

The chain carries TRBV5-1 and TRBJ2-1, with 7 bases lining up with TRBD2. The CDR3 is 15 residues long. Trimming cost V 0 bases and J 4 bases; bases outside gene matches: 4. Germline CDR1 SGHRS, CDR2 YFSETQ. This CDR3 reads CASSLGSGGYNEQFF. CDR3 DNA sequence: TGCGCCAGCAGCTTGGGGTCCGGGGGGTACAATGAGCAGTTCTTC.

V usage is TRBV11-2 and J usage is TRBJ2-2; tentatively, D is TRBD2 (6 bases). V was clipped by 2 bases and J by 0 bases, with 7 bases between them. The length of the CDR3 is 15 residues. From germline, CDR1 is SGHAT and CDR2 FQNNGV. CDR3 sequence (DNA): TGTGCCAGCAGCTTAACGGGAGCGAACACCGGGGAGCTGTTTTTT. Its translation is CASSLTGANTGELFF.

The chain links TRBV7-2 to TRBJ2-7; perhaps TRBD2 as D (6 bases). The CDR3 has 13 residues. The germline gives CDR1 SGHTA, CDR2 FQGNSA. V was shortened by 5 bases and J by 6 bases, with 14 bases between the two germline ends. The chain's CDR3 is CASSQTRLREQYF. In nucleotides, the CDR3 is TGTGCCAGCAGCCAGACTAGATTACGCGAGCAGTACTTC.

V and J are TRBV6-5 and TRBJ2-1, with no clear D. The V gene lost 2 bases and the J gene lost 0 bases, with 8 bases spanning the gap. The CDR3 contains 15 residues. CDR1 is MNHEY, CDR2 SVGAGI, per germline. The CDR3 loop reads CASSYGVGSYNEQFF. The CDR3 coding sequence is TGTGCCAGCAGTTACGGAGTAGGCTCCTACAATGAGCAGTTCTTC.

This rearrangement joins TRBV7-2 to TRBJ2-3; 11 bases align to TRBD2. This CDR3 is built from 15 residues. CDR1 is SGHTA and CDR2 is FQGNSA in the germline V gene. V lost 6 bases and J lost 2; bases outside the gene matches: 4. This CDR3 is CASRKLAGVTDTQYF. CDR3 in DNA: TGTGCCAGCAGGAAACTAGCGGGAGTCACAGATACGCAGTATTTT.

In DNA form, the CDR3 reads TGCAGCCTAGGGGGACCCGCCTACAATGAGCAGTTCTTC. As protein: CSLGGPAYNEQFF. V is TRBV29-1 and J is TRBJ2-1, with D perhaps TRBD1 (6 bases). Germline values: CDR1 SQVTM, CDR2 ANQGSEA. Trimming left V 8 bases short and J 2 bases short, with 13 bases between. CDR3 length: 13 residues.

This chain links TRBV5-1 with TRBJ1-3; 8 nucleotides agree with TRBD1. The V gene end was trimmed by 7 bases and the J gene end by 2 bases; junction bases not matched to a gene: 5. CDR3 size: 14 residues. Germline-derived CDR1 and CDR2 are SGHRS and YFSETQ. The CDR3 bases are TGCGCCAGCCATGACAGGGGAGCTGGAAACACCATATATTTT. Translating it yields CASHDRGAGNTIYF. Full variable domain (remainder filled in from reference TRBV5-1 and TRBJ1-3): KAGVTQTPRYLIKTRGQQVTLSCSPISGHRSVSWYQQTPGQGLQFLFEYFSETQRNKGNFPGRFSGRQFSNSRSEMNVSTLELGDSALYLCASHDRGAGNTIYFGEGSWLTVV.

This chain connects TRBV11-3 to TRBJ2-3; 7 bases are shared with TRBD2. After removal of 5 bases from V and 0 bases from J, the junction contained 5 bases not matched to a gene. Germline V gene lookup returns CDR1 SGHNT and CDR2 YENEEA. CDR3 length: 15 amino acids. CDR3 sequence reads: CASSRGLSSTDTQYF. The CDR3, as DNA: TGTGCCAGCAGCCGGGGACTATCTAGCACAGATACGCAGTATTTT.

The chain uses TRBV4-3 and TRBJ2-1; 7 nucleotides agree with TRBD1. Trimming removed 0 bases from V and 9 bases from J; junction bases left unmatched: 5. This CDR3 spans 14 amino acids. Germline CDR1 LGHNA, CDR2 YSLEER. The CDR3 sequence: CASSQDEPGGEQFF. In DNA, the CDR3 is TGCGCCAGCAGCCAAGACGAACCAGGGGGTGAGCAGTTCTTC.

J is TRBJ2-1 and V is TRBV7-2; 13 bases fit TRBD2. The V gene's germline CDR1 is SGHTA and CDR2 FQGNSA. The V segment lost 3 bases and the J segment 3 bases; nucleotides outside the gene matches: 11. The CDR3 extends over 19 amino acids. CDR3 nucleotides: TGTGCCAGCAGCTTCCCTACTAGCGGGAGGGTTTGGGGCTACAATGAGCAGTTCTTC. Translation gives CASSFPTSGRVWGYNEQFF.

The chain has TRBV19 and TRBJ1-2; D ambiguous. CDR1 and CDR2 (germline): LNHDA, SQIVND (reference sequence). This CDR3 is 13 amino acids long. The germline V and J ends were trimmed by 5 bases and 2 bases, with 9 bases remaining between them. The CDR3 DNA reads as TGTGCCAGTAGTTTTGGCTCAAACTATGGCTACACCTTC. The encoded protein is CASSFGSNYGYTF.

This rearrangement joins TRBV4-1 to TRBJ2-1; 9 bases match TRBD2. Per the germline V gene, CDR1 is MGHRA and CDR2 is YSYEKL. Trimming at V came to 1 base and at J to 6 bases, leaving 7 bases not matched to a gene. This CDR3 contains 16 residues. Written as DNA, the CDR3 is TGCGCCAGCAGCCAAGTCGGGCTAGCGGGATCCAATGAGCAGTTCTTC. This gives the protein CASSQVGLAGSNEQFF.

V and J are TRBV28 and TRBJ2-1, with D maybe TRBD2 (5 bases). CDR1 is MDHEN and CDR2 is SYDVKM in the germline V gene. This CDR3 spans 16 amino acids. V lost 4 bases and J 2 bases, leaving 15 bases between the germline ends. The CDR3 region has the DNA TGTGCCAGCAGTTCTCCCCTGCCGGGGACCTACAATGAGCAGTTCTTC. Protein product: CASSSPLPGTYNEQFF.

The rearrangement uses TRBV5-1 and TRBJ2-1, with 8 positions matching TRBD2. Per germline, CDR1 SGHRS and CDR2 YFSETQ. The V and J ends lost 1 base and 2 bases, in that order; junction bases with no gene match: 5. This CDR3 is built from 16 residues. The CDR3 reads CASSLLLAGTYNEQFF. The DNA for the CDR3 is TGCGCCAGCAGCTTGCTATTAGCGGGAACCTACAATGAGCAGTTCTTC.

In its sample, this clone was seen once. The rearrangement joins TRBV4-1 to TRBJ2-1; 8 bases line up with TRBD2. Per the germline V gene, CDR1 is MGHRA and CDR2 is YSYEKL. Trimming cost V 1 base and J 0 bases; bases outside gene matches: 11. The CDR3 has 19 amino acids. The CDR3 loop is CASSQASSGHLSSYNEQFF. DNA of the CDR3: TGCGCCAGCAGCCAAGCGTCTAGCGGGCACCTAAGCTCCTACAATGAGCAGTTCTTC.

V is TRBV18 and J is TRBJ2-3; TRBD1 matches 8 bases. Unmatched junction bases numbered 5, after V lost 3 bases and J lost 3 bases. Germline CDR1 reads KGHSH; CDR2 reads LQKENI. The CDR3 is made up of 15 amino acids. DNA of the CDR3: TGTGCCAGCTCACCGCGAGACAGGGGAACAGATACGCAGTATTTT. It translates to CASSPRDRGTDTQYF.

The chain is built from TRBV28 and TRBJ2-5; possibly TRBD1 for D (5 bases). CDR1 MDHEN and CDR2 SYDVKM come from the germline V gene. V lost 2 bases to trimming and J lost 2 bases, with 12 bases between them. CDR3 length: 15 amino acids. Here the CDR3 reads CASSLQGGPQETQYF. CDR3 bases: TGTGCCAGCAGTTTACAGGGCGGACCTCAAGAGACCCAGTACTTC.

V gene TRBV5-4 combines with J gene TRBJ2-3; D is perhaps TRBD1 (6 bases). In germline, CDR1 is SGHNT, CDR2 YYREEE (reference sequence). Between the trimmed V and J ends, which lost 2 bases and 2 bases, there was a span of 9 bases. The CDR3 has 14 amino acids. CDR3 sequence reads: CASSFRGPTDTQYF. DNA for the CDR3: TGTGCCAGCAGCTTCAGGGGCCCCACAGATACGCAGTATTTT.

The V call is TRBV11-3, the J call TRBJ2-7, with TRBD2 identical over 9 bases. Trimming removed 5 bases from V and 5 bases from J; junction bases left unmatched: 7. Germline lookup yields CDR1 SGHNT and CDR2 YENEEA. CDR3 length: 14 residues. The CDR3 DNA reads TGTGCCAGCAGCACCCGAGTAGCGGGAGACGAGCAGTACTTC. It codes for CASSTRVAGDEQYF.

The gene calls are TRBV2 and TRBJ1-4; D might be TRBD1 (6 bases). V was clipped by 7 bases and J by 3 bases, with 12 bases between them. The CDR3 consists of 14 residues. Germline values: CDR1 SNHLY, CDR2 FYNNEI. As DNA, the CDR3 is TGTGCCAGCACCCAACAGGGTTCTAATGAAAAACTGTTTTTT. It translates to CASTQQGSNEKLFF.

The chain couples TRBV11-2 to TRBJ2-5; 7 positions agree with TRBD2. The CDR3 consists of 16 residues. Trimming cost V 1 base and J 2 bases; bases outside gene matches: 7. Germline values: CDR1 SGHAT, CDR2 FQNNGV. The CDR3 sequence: CASSLGETSRQETQYF. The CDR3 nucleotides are TGTGCCAGCAGCTTAGGCGAGACTAGCAGACAAGAGACCCAGTACTTC.

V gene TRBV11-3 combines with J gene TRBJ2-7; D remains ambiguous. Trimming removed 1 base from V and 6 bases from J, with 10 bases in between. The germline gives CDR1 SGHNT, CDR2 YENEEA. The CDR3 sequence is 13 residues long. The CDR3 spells CASSLVAISEQYF. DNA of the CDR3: TGTGCCAGCAGCTTAGTCGCTATTAGCGAGCAGTACTTC.

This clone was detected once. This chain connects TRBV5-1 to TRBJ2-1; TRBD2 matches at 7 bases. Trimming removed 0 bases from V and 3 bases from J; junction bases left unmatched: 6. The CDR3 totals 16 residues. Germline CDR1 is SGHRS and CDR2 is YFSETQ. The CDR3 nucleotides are TGCGCCAGCAGCTTGGCTGCGGGAGAGCTCTACAATGAGCAGTTCTTC. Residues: CASSLAAGELYNEQFF.